These 24 T cell receptor beta chains were sequenced from one sample in a study of cytomegalovirus exposure and HLA in healthy donors. PCR was performed using 60 Vbeta and 13 Jbeta primers. Clones were sequenced by immunoSEQ multiplex PCR, and TCRdb holds only the in-frame ones, with some missing. The table records about 180,000 clones, over 75% of them present only once. The sample was PBMCs. Receptors originate from a man in his fifties or sixties in good health and CMV-seronegative.

J is TRBJ1-1 and V is TRBV13, with D hard to call. The germline V gene has CDR1 PRHDT and CDR2 FYEKMQ (reference sequence). The CDR3 is made up of 13 amino acids. V lost 3 bases, J lost 1 base, and 6 bases lay in between. This CDR3 is CASSLRGNTEAFF. Here the CDR3 DNA reads TGTGCCAGCAGCTTGCGAGGGAACACTGAAGCTTTCTTT.

The chain combines TRBV19 with TRBJ2-1, with 9 bases identical to TRBD2. Germline V gives CDR1 LNHDA, CDR2 SQIVND (reference sequence). This CDR3 region has 15 residues. V shed 7 bases and J 4 bases; nucleotides not matched to a gene: 8. CDR3 coding DNA: TGTGCCAGTACCCCTAGCGGGGCACGATACAATGAGCAGTTCTTC. Its protein is CASTPSGARYNEQFF.

The gene calls are TRBV5-1 and TRBJ2-2; D is uncertain. The V end was cut by 2 bases, the J end by 1 base, with 6 bases between. Germline-derived CDR1 and CDR2 are SGHRS and YFSETQ. The CDR3 is made up of 14 amino acids. The CDR3 DNA follows: TGCGCCAGCAGCTTTACACAGAACACCGGGGAGCTGTTTTTT. Its translation: CASSFTQNTGELFF.

This clone was detected a few times. A junction end diverges from the germline sequence, so it may reflect a read error. The chain combines TRBV5-1 with TRBJ1-5; D is unclear. This CDR3 is 14 amino acids long. Germline V gene lookup returns CDR1 SGHRS and CDR2 YFSETQ. The CDR3 region has the DNA TGCGCCAGCAGCCCGACGGGGAGCAATCAGCCCCAGAATTTT. Its protein product is CASSPTGSNQPQNF.

V is TRBV15 and J is TRBJ1-5; perhaps TRBD1 as D (5 bases). Germline assignment: CDR1 LNHNV and CDR2 YYDKDF (reference sequence). The CDR3 contains 12 residues. V was cut by 9 bases and J by 3 bases, with 9 bases left in between. The CDR3: CATGGVNQPQHF. CDR3 DNA sequence: TGTGCCACGGGGGGGGTCAATCAGCCCCAGCATTTT.

This chain connects TRBV5-6 to TRBJ1-2; the D gene is possibly TRBD1 (6 bases). The V end was cut by 6 bases, the J end by 3 bases, with 15 bases between. This CDR3 is 14 amino acids long. Germline V gives CDR1 SGHDT, CDR2 YYEEEE. The CDR3 DNA is TGTGCCAGCATTCTCGGGGGGGGCTACTATGGCTACACCTTC. It codes for CASILGGGYYGYTF.

The chain uses TRBV28 and TRBJ2-7; 12 bases are shared with TRBD2. V dropped 6 bases and J dropped 6; count of bases not matched to a gene: 6. The CDR3 runs 14 residues. Germline V CDR1 and CDR2: MDHEN, SYDVKM. The CDR3 DNA sequence: TGTGCCAGCAGGCTAGCGGGAGGGCCATCCGAGCAGTACTTC. Translating it yields CASRLAGGPSEQYF.

In this sample, this clone turned up a few times. This sequence joins TRBV25-1 and TRBJ1-5; no reliable D call. The CDR3 consists of 12 residues. Trimming removed 2 bases at V and 7 bases at J, with 6 bases between. CDR1 MGHDK and CDR2 SYGVNS come from the germline V gene. The CDR3 reads CASSEGGQPQHF. The CDR3 DNA sequence: TGTGCCAGCAGTGAAGGAGGGCAGCCCCAGCATTTT.

The genes are TRBV15 and TRBJ2-5; D perhaps matches TRBD1 (6 bases). Judging by the DNA end, TRBJ2-7 fits better; the J call may be wrong. From germline, CDR1 is LNHNV and CDR2 YYDKDF (reference sequence). CDR3 length: 13 amino acids. CDR3 DNA: TGTGCCACCAGCAGAGAGATACAGGGCGAGCAGTACTTC. It codes for CATSREIQGEQYF.

The V gene is TRBV5-6, the J gene TRBJ1-2; the match to TRBD1 covers 11 bases. This CDR3 has 15 residues. Trimming removed 2 bases from V and 4 bases from J; junction bases left unmatched: 4. Germline CDR1 SGHDT, CDR2 YYEEEE. CDR3 bases: TGTGCCAGCAGCTTTAGGACAGGGGGCCTCTATGGCTACACCTTC. Translation gives CASSFRTGGLYGYTF.

This chain joins TRBV6-6 and TRBJ1-2; TRBD1 matches at 7 bases. J gave up 7 bases and V 7 bases, and 15 bases lay outside the gene matches. The germline V gene has CDR1 MNHNY and CDR2 SVGAGI (reference sequence). The CDR3 is made up of 15 amino acids. This chain's CDR3 is CASTSNGGGPVGYTF. Written as DNA, the CDR3 is TGTGCCAGCACCTCGAACGGAGGGGGCCCGGTTGGCTACACCTTC.

The CDR3 reads CASSLAKLGFNEQFF. The CDR3 DNA follows: TGTGCCAGCAGCTTGGCGAAACTAGGTTTCAATGAGCAGTTCTTC. This chain links TRBV5-4 with TRBJ2-1; maybe TRBD2 (5 bases). This CDR3 contains 15 residues. Germline lookup yields CDR1 SGHNT and CDR2 YYREEE (reference sequence). V lost 0 bases to trimming and J lost 6 bases, with 13 bases between them.

The chain carries TRBV9 and TRBJ1-5; perhaps TRBD1 as D (6 bases). The CDR3 contains 16 residues. Trimming stripped 0 bases from V and 6 bases from J, with 16 bases between. Germline CDR1 SGDLS, CDR2 YYNGEE. In nucleotides, the CDR3 is TGTGCCAGCAGCGTAGGTCCGGGGGGCGCGGGTCAGCCCCAGCATTTT. The encoded protein is CASSVGPGGAGQPQHF.

This rearrangement joins TRBV13 to TRBJ1-2; 7 bases agree with TRBD1. The V and J ends lost 3 bases and 7 bases, in that order; junction bases with no gene match: 5. Germline CDR1 reads PRHDT; CDR2 reads FYEKMQ (reference sequence). This CDR3 is 13 amino acids long. The CDR3 here is CASSFGQVGGYTF. For the CDR3, the DNA is TGTGCCAGCAGCTTCGGACAGGTTGGTGGCTACACCTTC.

The CDR3 protein is CASGSFGTEAFF. CDR3 nucleotide sequence: TGTGCCAGCGGATCATTCGGGACAGAAGCTTTCTTT. The chain links TRBV5-8 to TRBJ1-1; D perhaps matches TRBD1 (6 bases). Trimming cost V 7 bases and J 8 bases, with 15 bases left between them. The CDR3 totals 12 residues. CDR1 and CDR2 (germline): SGHTS, YDEGEE.

This clone was counted a few times. The CDR3 region is CASSPGTGVGNTEAFF. The CDR3 DNA reads TGTGCCAGCAGCCCCGGGACAGGGGTAGGGAACACTGAAGCTTTCTTT. The chain recombines TRBV6-6 with TRBJ1-1; TRBD1 matches at 10 bases. The CDR3 spans 16 residues. J lost 1 base, V lost 6 bases, and 8 bases had no gene match. Germline-derived CDR1 and CDR2 are MNHNY and SVGAGI (reference sequence).

The sample holds one count of this clone. The CDR3 loop reads CAIRGGLAVQETQYF. The CDR3 DNA sequence: TGTGCCATCAGGGGAGGACTAGCGGTACAAGAGACCCAGTACTTC. V gene TRBV10-3 combines with J gene TRBJ2-5, with TRBD2 matching over 10 bases. The CDR3 contains 15 residues. The germline gives CDR1 ENHRY, CDR2 SYGVKD. V lost 6 bases to trimming and J lost 2 bases; unmatched junction nucleotides: 6.

This sequence joins TRBV5-6 and TRBJ2-5; possible D gene TRBD2, 5 bases. V lost 3 bases and J 3 bases, leaving 12 bases between the germline ends. CDR3 length: 14 residues. Germline CDR1 SGHDT, CDR2 YYEEEE. CDR3 region: CASSSPTGEETQYF. CDR3 sequence (DNA): TGTGCCAGCAGCTCACCCACCGGGGAAGAGACCCAGTACTTC. Full variable domain (rest looked up from reference TRBV5-6 and TRBJ2-5): DAGVTQSPTHLIKTRGQQVTLRCSPKSGHDTVSWYQQALGQGPQFIFQYYEEEERQRGNFPDRFSGHQFPNYSSELNVNALLLGDSALYLCASSSPTGEETQYFGPGTRLLVL.

The chain has TRBV7-2 and TRBJ1-2, with 8 bases fitting TRBD1. The CDR3 sequence is 14 residues long. Germline CDR1 SGHTA, CDR2 FQGNSA. V shed 2 bases and J 5 bases; nucleotides not matched to a gene: 4. CDR3 bases: TGTGCCAGCAGCTTACAGAGACAGGGGTATGGCTACACCTTC. As protein: CASSLQRQGYGYTF.

The CDR3 nucleotides are TGTGCCTGGAGTCGGACAGGGAAAGGAAACACCATATATTTT. It encodes CAWSRTGKGNTIYF. V usage is TRBV30 and J usage is TRBJ1-3, with 8 positions matching TRBD1. J lost 4 bases, V lost 2 bases, and 4 bases had no gene match. The CDR3 is 14 amino acids. Germline loops: CDR1 GTSNPN, CDR2 SVGIG (reference sequence).

The table lists this clone with a count of one. This chain's CDR3 is CASTLAGGQETQYF. Written as DNA, the CDR3 is TGTGCCAGCACCCTAGCGGGGGGCCAAGAGACCCAGTACTTC. The V and J genes are TRBV5-4 and TRBJ2-5; 11 positions match TRBD2. After removal of 6 bases from V and 1 base from J, the junction contained 2 bases not matched to a gene. This CDR3 has 14 residues. Germline V gives CDR1 SGHNT, CDR2 YYREEE (reference sequence).

This clone was seen a few times. The rearrangement joins TRBV5-4 to TRBJ2-7, with D maybe TRBD2 (5 bases). The CDR3 runs 16 residues. V lost 4 bases and J lost 3, with 20 bases in between. Germline V gives CDR1 SGHNT, CDR2 YYREEE (reference sequence). CDR3 amino acids: CASSPGSALDVYEQYF. The DNA for the CDR3 is TGTGCCAGCAGCCCGGGATCGGCGCTGGACGTCTACGAGCAGTACTTC.

The chain recombines TRBV27 with TRBJ2-5; D uncertain. There are 15 residues in the CDR3. With 6 bases removed from V and 5 bases from J, the gap between germline ends came to 19 bases. CDR1 is MNHEY, CDR2 SMNVEV, per germline (reference sequence). CDR3 sequence (DNA): TGTGCCAGCAGCCCATACAGATCCACCCTGGAGACCCAGTACTTC. This gives the protein CASSPYRSTLETQYF.

This clone was recorded a few times. This may be a read error, as it is one base from a much larger clone. Other DNA sequences within the sample encode an identical CDR3. The rearrangement joins TRBV19 to TRBJ1-1; 8 nucleotides align to TRBD1. This CDR3 is built from 13 residues. The V gene's germline CDR1 is LNHDA and CDR2 SQIVND (reference sequence). J lost 1 base, V lost 6 bases, and 1 base had no gene match. This chain's CDR3 is CASRQGGNTEAFF. Written as DNA, the CDR3 is TGTGCCAGTAGACAGGGGGGGAACACTGAAGCTTTCTTT. The variable domain in full, with the rest retrieved from reference TRBV19 and TRBJ1-1, is DGGITQSPKYLFRKEGQNVTLSCEQNLNHDAMYWYRQDPGQGLRLIYYSQIVNDFQKGDIAEGYSVSREKKESFPLTVTSAQKNPTAFYLCASRQGGNTEAFFGQGTRLTVV.